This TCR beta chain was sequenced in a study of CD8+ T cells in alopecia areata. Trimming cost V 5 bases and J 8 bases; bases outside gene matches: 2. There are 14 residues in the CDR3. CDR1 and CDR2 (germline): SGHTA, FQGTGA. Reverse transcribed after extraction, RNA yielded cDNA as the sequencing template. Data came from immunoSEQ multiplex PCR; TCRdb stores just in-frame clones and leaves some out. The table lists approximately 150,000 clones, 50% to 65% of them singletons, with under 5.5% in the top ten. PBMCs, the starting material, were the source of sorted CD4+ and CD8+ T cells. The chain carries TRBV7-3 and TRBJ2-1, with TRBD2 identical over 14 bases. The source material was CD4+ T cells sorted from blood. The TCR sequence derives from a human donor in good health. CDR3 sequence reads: CASSPGLAGDEQFF. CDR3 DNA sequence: TGTGCCAGCAGCCCGGGACTAGCGGGAGATGAGCAGTTCTTC.